The T cell receptor (beta chain) described here comes from a study of T cells in Graves' hyperthyroidism and ophthalmopathy (dated by TCRdb to between 2017 and 2020). In terms of the full investigation: Peripheral blood was collected at initial diagnosis, before any treatment. The approximately 100 discovery patients were divided at random into training and test sets in a 7:3 ratio. According to the paper, TCR Vbeta CDR3 sequencing was carried out on 135 peripheral blood samples, which came from approximately 41 ophthalmopathy, 80 or so hyperthyroidism and roughly 17 progressor patients. Once sampling was done, hyperthyroidism patients were given methimazole at a starting dose of 30 mg daily, whereas ophthalmopathy patients were given high-dose intravenous methylprednisolone. In about 6 Graves' hyperthyroidism patients, the study also compared T-cell repertoires from thyroid tissue with T-cell repertoires from blood. To identify distinguishing TCR V-J signatures, a discovery cohort of around 100 patients was used, comprising 40 to 45 with Graves' ophthalmopathy and 55 to 65 with stable Graves' hyperthyroidism. Prospective prediction of ophthalmopathy was tested in an independent validation cohort consisting of 18 hyperthyroidism patients and some 15 patients who later progressed to ophthalmopathy. Points the paper makes about the study in general: Most expanded thyroid clonotypes (frequency above 0.001) were also found in blood, which suggests that blood repertoires may mirror thyroid immune responses. In validation, the model predicted progression to ophthalmopathy with roughly 66% sensitivity and approximately 72% specificity, a median of 6.5 months before onset. No statistical method was used to set the sample size in advance, and investigators knew the group allocation. Ophthalmopathy was separated from stable hyperthyroidism by a 13 V-J signature model, with around 90% sensitivity and 81% to 83% specificity obtained in cross-validation and 80%/75% obtained in testing.

The TCR beta CDR3 regions were amplified from RNA transcripts. The first round of RT-PCR for the TCR CDR3 was performed with the HTBI primer set and the Qiagen OneStep RT-PCR kit. A second multiplex PCR round built the libraries, followed by size selection and purification. Libraries were sequenced paired-end with 100 bp reads on an Illumina HiSeq2000. The authors' pipeline ran thus. SOAPnuke was used to process the raw data, removing reads that contained adapters or uncalled bases, had a mean Phred below 15, or lacked an exact match to the constant primer or identifier. High-quality paired reads were merged using COPE v1.2.5, and each unique nucleotide sequence was defined as a clonotype. Clonotypes were aligned to IMGT TRBV, TRBD and TRBJ reference segments using MiTCR v1.1. Only V-J combinations with frequency above 0.0001, covering approximately 99% of repertoires, were analysed. The TCS score was defined as the ratio of F50 (clonal expansion) to E x V (chaos), calculated using BLOSUM62-based TCRdist between CDR3 peptides within each V-J. Welch's t-statistics and random forest reduced 514 V-J features to roughly 13, which were used in a naive Bayes classifier (R e1071). The raw public reads went through TCRdb reprocessing: fastp at Q25, MiXCR clone calling, in-frame beta chains kept. Identical CDR3 protein sequences are pooled into one entry, listed with their most common genes and DNA. What appears here as the V and J calls and clone size reflects TCRdb's work, not the paper's. The sample includes about 360,000 distinct CDR3 sequences, with around 25% observed a single time. The ten top clones hold roughly 80% of the sample.

This clonotype was seen more than once but under ten times. The antigen it binds to is not known. Nothing much larger sits one base from this clone, and base qualities are not available. V and J are trimmed by 5 bases and 0 bases, and the gene matches miss 10 bases of the junction. CDR1 and CDR2 are read off the germline V gene as SGHTA and FQGNSA. The CDR3 covers 18 residues, taking in both the cysteine and the phenylalanine. Only the CDR3 DNA is retained, 54 bases long and in frame from the first base. Stable Graves' hyperthyroidism was defined as no progression to ophthalmopathy during 18 months of follow-up. Hyperthyroidism patients were aged 18 to 65 years and newly diagnosed, with disease duration of less than 2 months. Any patient with an uncontrolled infection, another autoimmune disease, pregnancy or lactation was excluded. Diagnoses relied on clinical symptoms, serum thyroxine and TRAb, thyroid ultrasound and orbital computed tomography. PBMCs were isolated from about 10 ml of fresh peripheral blood by Ficoll-Paque density gradient centrifugation. Total RNA was extracted with Trizol reagent, and quality was checked on an Agilent 2100 Bioanalyzer.

This TCR derives from a man aged 50-60 years with Graves' hyperthyroidism. The sample consisted of blood. This sequence uses TRBV7-2 and TRBJ2-7; the junction holds 13 bases that match TRBD2. The nucleotides are TGTGCCAGCAGCCCGGGACTAGCGGGATTTAGATCCTCCTACGAGCAGTACTTC. It codes for CASSPGLAGFRSSYEQYF.